This T cell receptor beta chain was sequenced for a study of blood T cell repertoires in COVID-19 (TCRdb year 2020). Describing the broader study: Samples covering the acute and convalescent phases of COVID-19 were provided by collaborators in the United States, Italy and Spain. The prospective study material was composed of cDNA or gDNA derived from T cells, B-cell-depleted T cells, or PBMCs. The dataset comprised deeply sampled blood TCRbeta repertoires from subjects exposed to, actively infected with, or recovered from COVID-19. The repertoires were released in a freely available public database meant as a resource for research on the immune response to SARS-CoV-2. The samples were drawn from the first 160 participants of the ongoing ImmuneRACE study and from 1,254 subjects provided by 6 global collaborators. The sample metadata nearly always contained a de-identified subject ID, COVID-19 status, age in years and sex. Where available, HLA class I and class II types were taken from metadata supplied by the sample provider and were not determined by assay-based typing. General findings and caveats noted by the study authors: The quantity of clinical and demographic metadata differed by source and by participant and was supplied without curation.

At one collaborating source in Seattle, patients were enrolled during active infection and were followed longitudinally through the course of disease. The collaborating institutions used their own protocols to collect whole blood in K2EDTA tubes. Collaborator samples were shipped for TCRbeta analysis as frozen whole blood, isolated PBMCs, or DNA extracted from either sample type. TCRbeta CDR3 regions were amplified from genomic DNA by means of the immunoSEQ Assay, a bias-controlled multiplex PCR. The original methods were these. Nucleated cell counts per sample were estimated from amplification of reference gene primers within the assay. To quantify the absolute abundance of each unique TCRbeta CDR3 rearrangement, sequence reads were collapsed and filtered. For each sample, productive Simpson clonality was calculated as the square root of Simpson's diversity index over productive rearrangements. The table comes from immuneACCESS by way of TCRdb, which keeps in-frame sequences with V and J called. Part of the clones is missing from these tables; in studies checked, under half for an unresolved V gene and the rest for unknown reasons. V, J and clone size derive from that table, while D and trimming were established from the DNA sequence. This sample is represented by under 70,000 clones; 87% of them were singletons. Roughly 6.5% of the sample lies in the top ten.

CDR1 is given as MDHEN and CDR2 as SYDVKM, both from the germline V gene. From the cysteine up to the phenylalanine, the CDR3 has a length of 16 residues. Only the CDR3 DNA is retained, 48 bases long and in frame from the first base. V sheds 6 bases and J sheds 0 bases, leaving 15 bases between their ends. On this clone: Which antigen it targets is not known. No base-level quality is on record; no much larger clone is a single base apart.

Sequenced sample: peripheral blood. The chain is encoded by TRBV28 joined to TRBJ1-3, with a weak D call of TRBD1 (5 bases match). This TCR derives from a woman aged 60 to 75 with COVID-19, enrolled during active disease. The DNA reads as follows: TGTGCCAGCAGACCCTACAGGTTGAGCTCTGGAAACACCATATATTTT. It is translated as CASRPYRLSSGNTIYF.